These T cell receptor beta chains were read from a single sample in a study of blood T cell repertoires in COVID-19. The repertoire was sequenced with immunoSEQ multiplex PCR; TCRdb's copy has only in-frame clones and lacks some. The sample includes 250,000 to 300,000 clones, 85% to 90% of them seen just once. The specimen sequenced was peripheral blood. These TCRs come from a woman aged 45-65 years with COVID-19, enrolled during active disease. The CDR3 runs from the conserved cysteine through the conserved F or W. Fields, in order: clone size, V gene, D gene, J gene, CDR3 protein, CDR3 DNA. D genes are given only for firm matches. Clone size is stated in some rows and not others, as once, few, many or a class when expanded.

clone_size: .; v_call: TRBV5-1; d_call: .; j_call: TRBJ1-1; cdr3_aa: CASSLVEGGIPEAFF; cdr3_nt: TGCGCCAGCAGCTTGGTGGAGGGTGGAATTCCTGAAGCTTTCTTT
clone_size: .; v_call: TRBV12-5; d_call: .; j_call: TRBJ1-2; cdr3_aa: CASVQGSSYGYTF; cdr3_nt: TGTGCTAGTGTTCAGGGGAGCAGCTATGGCTACACCTTC
clone_size: .; v_call: TRBV24-1; d_call: TRBD1; j_call: TRBJ2-1; cdr3_aa: CATSDLGDRASYNEQFF; cdr3_nt: TGTGCCACCAGTGATTTAGGGGACAGGGCATCCTACAATGAGCAGTTCTTC
clone_size: .; v_call: TRBV5-1; d_call: .; j_call: TRBJ2-7; cdr3_aa: CASSPGGTGQLREQYF; cdr3_nt: TGCGCCAGCAGCCCGGGAGGCACGGGACAACTTCGGGAGCAGTACTTC
clone_size: once; v_call: TRBV5-4; d_call: TRBD1; j_call: TRBJ1-2; cdr3_aa: CASSLDQGAIGGYTF; cdr3_nt: TGTGCCAGCAGCTTGGACCAGGGGGCGATCGGCGGCTACACCTTC
clone_size: once; v_call: TRBV3-1/TRBV3-2; d_call: .; j_call: TRBJ2-2; cdr3_aa: CASSHSTGELFF; cdr3_nt: TGTGCCAGCAGCCACAGTACCGGGGAGCTGTTTTTT
clone_size: .; v_call: TRBV29-1; d_call: .; j_call: TRBJ2-7; cdr3_aa: CSVGPPSGGQEQYF; cdr3_nt: TGCAGCGTTGGACCCCCTTCGGGGGGCCAGGAGCAGTACTTC
clone_size: .; v_call: TRBV7-9; d_call: TRBD2; j_call: TRBJ2-5; cdr3_aa: CASSPRRTSQETQYF; cdr3_nt: TGTGCCAGCAGCCCTCGTAGGACTAGCCAAGAGACCCAGTACTTC
clone_size: .; v_call: TRBV29-1; d_call: TRBD2; j_call: TRBJ2-3; cdr3_aa: CSVEDPGLAADTQYF; cdr3_nt: TGCAGCGTTGAAGATCCCGGACTAGCGGCAGATACGCAGTATTTT
clone_size: .; v_call: TRBV6-5; d_call: .; j_call: TRBJ2-3; cdr3_aa: CASSRGRSTDTQYF; cdr3_nt: TGTGCCAGCAGTAGGGGGAGAAGCACAGATACGCAGTATTTT
clone_size: .; v_call: TRBV24-1; d_call: .; j_call: TRBJ1-1; cdr3_aa: CATSHGGWGVTEAFF; cdr3_nt: TGTGCCACCAGCCACGGGGGGTGGGGGGTCACTGAAGCTTTCTTT
clone_size: .; v_call: TRBV9; d_call: .; j_call: TRBJ2-5; cdr3_aa: CASSVGGEETQYF; cdr3_nt: TGTGCCAGCAGCGTAGGGGGGGAAGAGACCCAGTACTTC
clone_size: few; v_call: TRBV3-1/TRBV3-2; d_call: TRBD1; j_call: TRBJ2-1; cdr3_aa: CASSDLQGNEQFF; cdr3_nt: TGTGCCAGCAGCGACTTACAGGGGAATGAGCAGTTCTTC
clone_size: .; v_call: TRBV7-2; d_call: TRBD1; j_call: TRBJ1-1; cdr3_aa: CASSFQYRGLTLTAFF; cdr3_nt: TGTGCCAGCAGCTTCCAGTACAGGGGGTTAACACTGACAGCTTTCTTT
clone_size: once; v_call: TRBV9; d_call: .; j_call: TRBJ2-5; cdr3_aa: CASSASQAQETQYF; cdr3_nt: TGTGCCAGCAGCGCCTCACAGGCTCAAGAGACCCAGTACTTC
clone_size: .; v_call: TRBV27; d_call: .; j_call: TRBJ1-5; cdr3_aa: CASRNRGNQPQHF; cdr3_nt: TGTGCCAGCAGGAACAGGGGCAATCAGCCCCAGCATTTT
clone_size: once; v_call: TRBV19; d_call: TRBD1; j_call: TRBJ1-5; cdr3_aa: CASSMPSLGQGRQPQHF; cdr3_nt: TGTGCCAGTAGTATGCCCAGCCTGGGACAGGGACGACAGCCCCAGCATTTT
clone_size: once; v_call: TRBV5-4; d_call: .; j_call: TRBJ2-5; cdr3_aa: CASSLRQPLETQYF; cdr3_nt: TGTGCCAGCAGCTTGCGACAGCCACTAGAGACCCAGTACTTC
clone_size: .; v_call: TRBV11-2; d_call: TRBD1; j_call: TRBJ1-1; cdr3_aa: CASRPRQGGTEAFF; cdr3_nt: TGTGCCAGCAGACCAAGACAGGGTGGCACTGAAGCTTTCTTT
clone_size: .; v_call: TRBV2; d_call: .; j_call: TRBJ1-4; cdr3_aa: CASSEASQANEKLFF; cdr3_nt: TGTGCCAGCAGTGAAGCCAGCCAGGCTAATGAAAAACTGTTTTTT
clone_size: once; v_call: TRBV5-1; d_call: .; j_call: TRBJ2-7; cdr3_aa: CASSFFHSPQGVPYEQYF; cdr3_nt: TGCGCCAGCAGCTTCTTCCATTCCCCACAGGGAGTCCCCTACGAGCAGTACTTC
clone_size: .; v_call: TRBV27; d_call: TRBD1; j_call: TRBJ2-1; cdr3_aa: CASSPRDRLFF; cdr3_nt: TGTGCCAGCAGTCCCCGGGACAGGCTGTTCTTC